Below, one T cell receptor (beta chain) is given with its context. Antigen: not known. The data were taken from a study of T cell repertoires and HLA-DP antigens. Study in general: Alloreactive CD4+ T cells targeted HLA-DP on transduced HeLa.

Primers targeted 54 TRBV and 13 TRBJ segments. Profiling relied on immunoSEQ multiplex PCR, and the TCRdb table lists in-frame clones only, not all of them. The data show over 100,000 clones, more than 85% seen once. The CDR3 is made up of 13 amino acids. V lost 3 bases and J 2 bases, leaving 4 bases between the germline ends. Germline-derived CDR1 and CDR2 are MRHNA and SNTAGT. The J gene is TRBJ2-2, the V gene TRBV6-4, with no clear D. This sequence was found in a woman aged 18-29 years in good health and CMV-seronegative. What was sequenced was CD4+ T cells from PBMCs. This CDR3 is CASSEDNTGELFF. For the CDR3, the DNA is TGTGCCAGCAGTGAAGATAACACCGGGGAGCTGTTTTTT.